Below are 32 T cell receptor beta chains sequenced from a single sample in a study of CD8 T cells in ankylosing spondylitis. TCRdb re-analysed the 5' RACE reads in MiXCR, keeping a single row per CDR3 protein. The data show 300,000 to 350,000 distinct CDR3 sequences, with 20% seen just once and roughly 3.6% held by the top ten. Sequenced: blood, either unsorted or a sorted T cell fraction (not recorded which). The receptor set was obtained from a female donor with ankylosing spondylitis or in good health (not recorded which).

The V gene is TRBV10-1, the J gene TRBJ2-1, with 7 bases aligning to TRBD1. V dropped 7 bases and J dropped 4; count of bases not matched to a gene: 7. Germline CDR1 WNHNN, CDR2 SYGVQD (reference sequence). The CDR3 is made up of 14 amino acids. CDR3: CASNLGTAYNEQFF. The CDR3 nucleotides are TGCGCCAGCAACTTAGGGACAGCTTACAATGAGCAGTTCTTC.

The chain employs TRBV19 and TRBJ2-2; TRBD2 might be the D (6 bases). From germline, CDR1 is LNHDA and CDR2 SQIVND (reference sequence). The CDR3 is made up of 13 amino acids. V was cut by 4 bases and J by 6 bases, with 9 bases left in between. The CDR3 bases are TGTGCCAGTAGTAGGGGACTGTCCGGGGAGCTGTTTTTT. It encodes CASSRGLSGELFF. Based on the CDR3 plus reference TRBV19 and TRBJ2-2, the full variable domain is DGGITQSPKYLFRKEGQNVTLSCEQNLNHDAMYWYRQDPGQGLRLIYYSQIVNDFQKGDIAEGYSVSREKKESFPLTVTSAQKNPTAFYLCASSRGLSGELFFGEGSRLTVL.

This chain links TRBV4-2 with TRBJ2-2; D possibly corresponds to TRBD2 (6 bases). CDR1 and CDR2 (germline): LGHNA, YNFKEQ. The CDR3 contains 17 residues. V was clipped by 10 bases and J by 0 bases, with 21 bases between them. The chain's CDR3 is CAMSFRLANANTGELFF. DNA of the CDR3: TGTGCCATGAGCTTTCGGCTAGCGAACGCGAACACCGGGGAGCTGTTTTTT.

The gene calls are TRBV12-3 or TRBV12-4 and TRBJ1-1; the D gene is possibly TRBD1 (6 bases). This CDR3 is 16 amino acids long. V was trimmed by 1 base and J by 2 bases, leaving 14 bases between them. The CDR3 DNA reads TGTGCCAGCAGTTTAGGGGGGGGCACATTAAACACTGAAGCTTTCTTT. It is translated as CASSLGGGTLNTEAFF.

This clonotype was seen a handful of times. The V gene is TRBV3-1, the J gene TRBJ2-1; D may be TRBD1 or TRBD2 (5 bases each). Trimming pared 3 bases from V and 5 bases from J, leaving 11 bases between. Germline V gene lookup returns CDR1 LGHDT and CDR2 YNNKEL (reference sequence). This CDR3 spans 14 amino acids. CDR3 protein: CASSQPGTHNEQFF. CDR3 sequence (DNA): TGTGCCAGCAGCCAGCCCGGGACGCACAATGAGCAGTTCTTC.

This chain links TRBV6-2 or TRBV6-3 with TRBJ2-1, with 8 positions matching TRBD2. The V segment lost 1 base and the J segment 6 bases; nucleotides outside the gene matches: 11. The CDR3 runs 17 residues. The germline V gene encodes CDR1 MNHEY and CDR2 SVGEGT. CDR3 protein: CASSYLVSSGRPNEQFF. The CDR3 coding sequence is TGTGCCAGCAGTTACTTAGTATCGAGCGGGAGACCCAATGAGCAGTTCTTC.

The chain employs TRBV28 and TRBJ2-7; tentatively, D is TRBD2 (6 bases). CDR1 and CDR2 (germline): MDHEN, SYDVKM. V was trimmed by 5 bases and J by 5 bases, leaving 13 bases between them. CDR3 size: 13 residues. CDR3 protein: CASSPHTGDEQYF. The CDR3 DNA follows: TGTGCCAGCAGTCCCCATACGGGAGACGAGCAGTACTTC.

This clonotype was counted a few times. The CDR3 DNA reads as TGCAGTGCTAGATTTCCTAGCGGGAGCGCTGTGAATGAGCAGTTCTTC. Translation gives CSARFPSGSAVNEQFF. The chain is built from TRBV20-1 and TRBJ2-1; 10 bases are shared with TRBD2. CDR1 DFQATT and CDR2 SNEGSKA come from the germline V gene (reference sequence). The CDR3 consists of 16 residues. After removal of 2 bases from V and 7 bases from J, the junction contained 11 bases not matched to a gene.

This clonotype was seen many times. In DNA form, the CDR3 reads TGCAGTGCTAGAGACCCCCTTACTAGTAATGAGCAGTTCTTC. The encoded protein is CSARDPLTSNEQFF. This rearrangement joins TRBV20-1 to TRBJ2-1, with D possibly being TRBD2 (5 bases). The CDR3 has 14 amino acids. The V end lost 0 bases, the J end lost 7 bases, and 13 bases lay between the germline ends. CDR1 is DFQATT and CDR2 is SNEGSKA in the germline V gene (reference sequence).

This clonotype has a count of ten or more. V usage is TRBV29-1 and J usage is TRBJ1-2; the match to TRBD1 covers 10 bases. The CDR3 totals 15 residues. V dropped 5 bases and J dropped 7; count of bases not matched to a gene: 13. Germline V gene lookup returns CDR1 SQVTM and CDR2 ANQGSEA. The CDR3 protein is CSVKTPGQGLSGYTF. DNA for the CDR3: TGCAGCGTTAAGACACCGGGACAGGGGCTAAGTGGCTACACCTTC.

A few counts support this clonotype. V is TRBV18 and J is TRBJ1-3; D ambiguous. V was pared by 2 bases and J by 7 bases, with 6 bases between. Germline assignment: CDR1 KGHSH and CDR2 LQKENI. The CDR3 is made up of 12 amino acids. CDR3 residues: CASSPGENTIYF. The CDR3 DNA is TGTGCCAGCTCACCAGGCGAGAACACCATATATTTT.

This clonotype was recorded a few times. The genes are TRBV6-2 or TRBV6-3 and TRBJ2-2; 9 positions match TRBD1. The CDR3 runs 15 residues. Germline CDR1 MNHEY, CDR2 SVGEGT. V lost 7 bases to trimming and J lost 5 bases; unmatched junction nucleotides: 8. The CDR3 region has the DNA TGTGCCAGCATACCCGGGACAGGGAGAACCGGGGAGCTGTTTTTT. Its translation is CASIPGTGRTGELFF.

The V gene is TRBV7-9, the J gene TRBJ2-3, with D tentatively TRBD1 or TRBD2 (6 bases each). Germline CDR1 SEHNR, CDR2 FQNEAQ (reference sequence). The CDR3 is 17 amino acids. V was trimmed by 2 bases and J by 2 bases, leaving 17 bases between them. DNA of the CDR3: TGTGCCAGCAGCTTAAGTCCGTCGGGGGCCTACACAGATACGCAGTATTTT. Its translation: CASSLSPSGAYTDTQYF.

V is TRBV5-4 and J is TRBJ2-7; D is unresolved. This CDR3 has 13 residues. V was clipped by 0 bases and J by 5 bases, with 9 bases between them. Germline values: CDR1 SGHNT, CDR2 YYREEE (reference sequence). DNA of the CDR3: TGTGCCAGCAGCTTGGATGTGGGGAACGAGCAGTACTTC. Protein sequence: CASSLDVGNEQYF.

J is TRBJ1-1 and V is TRBV29-1; TRBD1 aligns across 7 bases. Germline trimming cut 7 bases from V and 1 base from J; bases unmatched to any gene: 9. Germline CDR1 SQVTM, CDR2 ANQGSEA. This CDR3 spans 14 amino acids. The CDR3 DNA follows: TGCAGCGGTGAGGGGGCGAGGCAGAACACTGAAGCTTTCTTT. This encodes CSGEGARQNTEAFF.

This clonotype was seen repeatedly, ten times or more. This sequence joins TRBV30 and TRBJ2-1, with 8 bases lining up with TRBD2. The CDR3 runs to 18 residues. Trimming cost V 0 bases and J 0 bases; bases outside gene matches: 10. Germline V gene data show CDR1 as GTSNPN and CDR2 as SVGIG (reference sequence). DNA of the CDR3: TGTGCCTGGAGTGTACTCCGACCCGGGAGGGGCTCCTACAATGAGCAGTTCTTC. Residues: CAWSVLRPGRGSYNEQFF.

This chain connects TRBV14 to TRBJ1-4, with 8 bases aligning to TRBD1. This CDR3 spans 15 amino acids. In germline, CDR1 is SGHDN, CDR2 FVKESK. V was pared by 5 bases and J by 7 bases, with 9 bases of the junction left unmatched. The CDR3 region is CASSYGTTGGEKLFF. CDR3 in DNA: TGTGCCAGCAGCTACGGGACTACAGGGGGTGAAAAACTGTTTTTT.

There are a few counts of this clonotype. This chain joins TRBV20-1 and TRBJ2-7; tentatively, D is TRBD1 or TRBD2 (6 bases each). The germline V gene has CDR1 DFQATT and CDR2 SNEGSKA (reference sequence). The ends were cut back, 0 bases at V and 5 bases at J, with 14 bases in the middle. This CDR3 has 14 residues. CDR3 sequence (DNA): TGCAGTGCTAGAGATATAGGGGGGAGCGACGAGCAGTACTTC. This codes for CSARDIGGSDEQYF.

This clonotype occurred a few times. The chain carries TRBV20-1 and TRBJ2-5, with D unresolved. Germline V gives CDR1 DFQATT, CDR2 SNEGSKA (reference sequence). The germline V and J ends were trimmed by 2 bases and 3 bases, with 10 bases remaining between them. The CDR3 totals 13 residues. CDR3 nucleotides: TGCAGTGCTAGACCGACCGTTAAAGAGACCCAGTACTTC. Amino acids: CSARPTVKETQYF.

This clonotype was counted a single time. V is TRBV14 and J is TRBJ1-2; tentatively, D is TRBD1 (5 bases). V dropped 4 bases and J dropped 8 bases, with 17 bases sitting between them. Germline V CDR1 and CDR2: SGHDN, FVKESK. CDR3 length: 14 residues. CDR3 protein: CASSPRQGGSGYTF. The DNA of the CDR3 is TGTGCCAGCAGCCCTCGTCAGGGAGGATCGGGCTACACCTTC.

This clonotype has only a few counts. The CDR3, as DNA: TGTGCCAGCAGTTCTCACCGGATGGGTTCACCCCTCCACTTT. The encoded protein is CASSSHRMGSPLHF. J is TRBJ1-6 and V is TRBV28; the D is unclear. Trimming left V 4 bases short and J 9 bases short, with 13 bases between. Germline CDR1 reads MDHEN; CDR2 reads SYDVKM. The CDR3 is made up of 14 amino acids.

The rearrangement joins TRBV5-1 to TRBJ2-1, with 13 bases that match TRBD2. The CDR3 extends over 15 amino acids. V was pared by 4 bases and J by 12 bases, with 10 bases of the junction left unmatched. Germline V gene sequence: CDR1 SGHRS, CDR2 YFSETQ. This chain's CDR3 is CASSPPTSGRTRQFF. The CDR3 nucleotides read TGCGCCAGCAGCCCCCCGACTAGCGGGAGGACTCGGCAGTTCTTC.

The chain combines TRBV10-3 with TRBJ2-5; 9 bases map to TRBD1. The CDR3 is made up of 17 amino acids. V lost 3 bases and J lost 1; bases outside the gene matches: 9. In germline, CDR1 is ENHRY, CDR2 SYGVKD. CDR3: CAISDRGTGTSQETQYF. CDR3 bases: TGTGCCATCAGTGATAGAGGGACAGGGACTTCCCAAGAGACCCAGTACTTC.

This clonotype was found a few times. The chain uses TRBV10-3 and TRBJ2-7; TRBD2 might be the D (6 bases). Trimming removed 2 bases at V and 3 bases at J, with 8 bases between. In germline, CDR1 is ENHRY, CDR2 SYGVKD. CDR3 length equals 13 residues. CDR3 sequence reads: CAISEPGGYEQYF. The CDR3 region has the DNA TGTGCCATCAGTGAGCCCGGGGGCTACGAGCAGTACTTC.

The rearrangement joins TRBV20-1 to TRBJ2-5; D is unclear. Germline V gene sequence: CDR1 DFQATT, CDR2 SNEGSKA (reference sequence). This CDR3 spans 10 amino acids. V dropped 5 bases and J dropped 5 bases, with 6 bases sitting between them. This CDR3 reads CSAPLETQYF. DNA for the CDR3: TGCAGTGCTCCTCTGGAGACCCAGTACTTC.

This clonotype was counted at least ten times. V is TRBV5-1 and J is TRBJ1-2; weak D call: TRBD1 (5 bases). This CDR3 has 16 residues. The germline gives CDR1 SGHRS, CDR2 YFSETQ. V lost 0 bases and J lost 4, with 16 bases in between. The CDR3 loop reads CASSLDRGPRSYGYTF. The DNA for the CDR3 is TGCGCCAGCAGCTTGGACCGGGGCCCTAGGTCCTATGGCTACACCTTC.

This clonotype came up a few times. This chain links TRBV5-1 with TRBJ2-3, with 7 bases aligning to TRBD2. Per the germline V gene, CDR1 is SGHRS and CDR2 is YFSETQ. The CDR3 is 14 amino acids. V lost 2 bases, J lost 3 bases, and 3 bases stayed unmatched. This chain's CDR3 is CASSFRRETDTQYF. The CDR3 bases are TGCGCCAGCAGCTTTAGGCGGGAGACAGATACGCAGTATTTT.

The chain is built from TRBV28 and TRBJ2-1; tentative D call: TRBD1 (6 bases). Germline CDR1 is MDHEN and CDR2 is SYDVKM. V gave up 3 bases and J gave up 8 bases, with 14 bases separating them. The CDR3 sequence is 14 residues long. The CDR3 is CASSFVTGRDEQFF. The CDR3 DNA is TGTGCCAGCAGTTTTGTGACAGGTCGAGATGAGCAGTTCTTC.

V and J are TRBV7-9 and TRBJ2-1; 7 bases line up with TRBD1. Germline CDR1 is SEHNR and CDR2 is FQNEAQ (reference sequence). The CDR3 runs 15 residues. Germline trimming cut 5 bases from V and 2 bases from J; bases unmatched to any gene: 6. The CDR3 protein is CASSLQGPTYNEQFF. The CDR3 DNA sequence: TGTGCCAGCAGCCTACAGGGGCCAACCTACAATGAGCAGTTCTTC.

This clonotype has a count of ten or more. V and J are TRBV20-1 and TRBJ2-1; no clear D. This CDR3 comprises 15 residues. From germline, CDR1 is DFQATT and CDR2 SNEGSKA (reference sequence). Trimming pared 6 bases from V and 8 bases from J, leaving 23 bases between. The chain's CDR3 is CSASGWAGLVDEQFF. For the CDR3, the DNA is TGCAGTGCCTCTGGCTGGGCCGGATTGGTCGATGAGCAGTTCTTC.

The chain employs TRBV30 and TRBJ2-2, with D unclear. CDR1 GTSNPN and CDR2 SVGIG come from the germline V gene (reference sequence). Trimming removed 5 bases at V and 4 bases at J, with 8 bases between. The CDR3 has 12 residues. The CDR3 bases are TGTGCCTGGGGAAGTTCCACCGGGGAGCTGTTTTTT. Its translation: CAWGSSTGELFF.

This clonotype was picked up a small number of times. The gene calls are TRBV5-1 and TRBJ2-3; possibly TRBD2 for D (5 bases). The germline V gene encodes CDR1 SGHRS and CDR2 YFSETQ. CDR3 length: 13 residues. V lost 4 bases, J lost 1 base, and 7 bases lay in between. DNA of the CDR3: TGCGCCAGCAGCCCGGAGGGCACAGATACGCAGTATTTT. Protein sequence: CASSPEGTDTQYF.